This TCR beta chain was recovered during a study of cytomegalovirus exposure and HLA in healthy donors. General study points: A later analysis, which compared TCR beta chains of equal frequency, found the HLA-associated ones more clonally expanded.

Comment on this clone: Antigen specificity is unknown.

The study ran its PCR with 60 Vbeta and 13 Jbeta primers. The data were produced by immunoSEQ multiplex PCR, yet TCRdb's version contains in-frame clones alone and is incomplete. The sample comprises some 200,000 clones, almost 70% of which are singletons, and about 3% rests with the top ten. The sequencing input was PBMCs. The sequence was obtained from a middle-aged man in good health and CMV-seropositive.

The CDR3 DNA reads TGTGCCAGCAGCTTGGATTTAGGCAGGGGCCATGGCTACACCTTC. Residues: CASSLDLGRGHGYTF. V and J are TRBV5-5 and TRBJ1-2; D perhaps matches TRBD1 (6 bases). This CDR3 contains 15 residues. The V gene's germline CDR1 is SGHKS and CDR2 YYEKEE (reference sequence). V dropped 0 bases and J dropped 6 bases, with 15 bases sitting between them.